This T cell receptor (beta chain) derives from a study of cytomegalovirus exposure and HLA in healthy donors. For the study at large: Early released data had around 89 million unique TCRs, all coming from HLA-typed donors. General study points: The study reported that TCR beta sequences accurately predicted HLA-A and HLA-B alleles in most subjects.

V lost 5 bases, J lost 4 bases, and 7 bases stayed unmatched. Germline assignment: CDR1 MDHEN and CDR2 SYDVKM. This CDR3 has 14 amino acids. The primer mix had 60 Vbeta and 13 Jbeta primers. Method: immunoSEQ multiplex PCR; TCRdb's copy keeps in-frame clones and lacks some. Among about 110,000 clones listed, 67% were seen once. Comment on this clone: Its antigen remains unidentified.

The V and J genes are TRBV28 and TRBJ1-2; 7 bases are a match to TRBD1. The sequence was collected from a man younger than 35 in good health and CMV-seropositive. Source material: PBMCs. The CDR3 here is CASSRAGQVYGYTF. The DNA for the CDR3 is TGTGCCAGCAGTCGAGCAGGACAGGTCTATGGCTACACCTTC.